The 12 T cell receptor beta chains in this list originate from one sample, sequenced in a study of T cells in Graves' hyperthyroidism and ophthalmopathy. TCR beta CDR3 sequences were amplified from RNA transcripts. HTBI primers were the set used in a first-round RT-PCR of the TCR CDR3. From the multiplex PCR reads, TCRdb called clonotypes with MiXCR, one entry per CDR3 protein. The sample contains around 420,000 distinct CDR3 sequences, approximately 14% of which appear only once. The sample was blood. The source is a woman aged 18 to 35 with Graves' hyperthyroidism.

This clonotype was detected ten times or more. V usage is TRBV5-5 and J usage is TRBJ2-1, with 12 bases identical to TRBD2. V was pared by 6 bases and J by 7 bases, with 8 bases of the junction left unmatched. CDR3 size: 15 residues. Germline V gene sequence: CDR1 SGHKS, CDR2 YYEKEE (reference sequence). CDR3 amino acids: CASTVLAGGRNEQFF. The CDR3 bases are TGTGCCAGCACCGTCCTAGCGGGGGGGCGGAATGAGCAGTTCTTC.

At least ten counts were recorded for this clonotype. V and J are TRBV30 and TRBJ1-2; 7 bases are a match to TRBD1. The CDR3 length is 14 residues. J lost 4 bases, V lost 0 bases, and 5 bases had no gene match. Germline V lookup: CDR1 GTSNPN, CDR2 SVGIG (reference sequence). CDR3 nucleotide sequence: TGTGCCTGGAGTGTTGGGACAGAAATCTATGGCTACACCTTC. It specifies CAWSVGTEIYGYTF. The whole variable domain, remainder taken from reference TRBV30 and TRBJ1-2, is SQTIHQWPATLVQPVGSPLSLECTVEGTSNPNLYWYRQAAGRGLQLLFYSVGIGQISSEVPQNLSASRPQDRQFILSSKKLLLSDSGFYLCAWSVGTEIYGYTFGSGTRLTVV.

This clonotype showed up just a few times. The chain joins TRBV7-9 to TRBJ1-5, with D possibly TRBD1 on 6 matching bases. V was shortened by 4 bases and J by 0 bases, with 16 bases between the two germline ends. This CDR3 spans 17 amino acids. Per germline, CDR1 SEHNR and CDR2 FQNEAQ (reference sequence). The DNA of the CDR3 is TGTGCCAGCAGCTCTGGACAGTACGGCGGTAGCAATCAGCCCCAGCATTTT. Protein sequence: CASSSGQYGGSNQPQHF. Drawing the rest from reference TRBV7-9 and TRBJ1-5, the complete variable domain is DTGVSQNPRHKITKRGQNVTFRCDPISEHNRLYWYRQTLGQGPEFLTYFQNEAQLEKSRLLSDRFSAERPKGSFSTLEIQRTEQGDSAMYLCASSSGQYGGSNQPQHFGDGTRLSIL.

The V and J genes are TRBV5-1 and TRBJ2-4; 11 bases line up with TRBD2. The CDR3 covers 18 residues. Germline V lookup: CDR1 SGHRS, CDR2 YFSETQ. The junction had 11 bases not matched to a gene; V was cut back by 4 bases and J by 2 bases. The CDR3 is CASSPTSGVGSSKNIQYF. CDR3 DNA: TGCGCCAGCAGCCCGACTAGCGGGGTGGGAAGTTCCAAAAACATTCAGTACTTC. The full variable domain, rest sourced from reference TRBV5-1 and TRBJ2-4, is KAGVTQTPRYLIKTRGQQVTLSCSPISGHRSVSWYQQTPGQGLQFLFEYFSETQRNKGNFPGRFSGRQFSNSRSEMNVSTLELGDSALYLCASSPTSGVGSSKNIQYFGAGTRLSVL.

The chain employs TRBV20-1 and TRBJ1-3; 7 bases align to TRBD1. Germline V lookup: CDR1 DFQATT, CDR2 SNEGSKA (reference sequence). The trim removed 1 base at V and 0 bases at J, leaving 9 bases unmatched. The CDR3 length is 17 residues. The CDR3 protein is CSARAPPGQTSGNTIYF. Written as DNA, the CDR3 is TGCAGTGCTAGAGCCCCCCCGGGACAGACCTCTGGAAACACCATATATTTT.

This clonotype was observed many times. The chain uses TRBV5-6 and TRBJ1-1; D gene ambiguous. CDR1 and CDR2 (germline): SGHDT, YYEEEE. This CDR3 region has 14 residues. With 4 bases removed from V and 2 bases from J, the gap between germline ends came to 12 bases. The CDR3 DNA is TGTGCCAGCAGCCTCGGGGTATACAACACTGAAGCTTTCTTT. Translated: CASSLGVYNTEAFF.

This clonotype was recorded once. A clone one base away is much larger, so this may be a read error. This chain connects TRBV6-2 or TRBV6-3 to TRBJ2-1, with D perhaps given as TRBD1 or TRBD2 (5 bases each). The germline V and J ends were trimmed by 6 bases and 0 bases, with 15 bases remaining between them. Germline values: CDR1 MNHEY, CDR2 SVGEGT. The CDR3 has 16 amino acids. DNA of the CDR3: TGTGCCAGCAGCCCGGGACGGTGGAACTCCTACAATGAGCAGTTCTTC. It translates to CASSPGRWNSYNEQFF.

Ten or more counts support this clonotype. This chain joins TRBV24-1 and TRBJ2-1; D perhaps matches TRBD2 (6 bases). V lost 3 bases and J lost 2, with 13 bases in between. Per germline, CDR1 KGHDR and CDR2 SFDVKD. The CDR3 covers 16 residues. The CDR3 region is CATSDRGAPAYNEQFF. CDR3 coding DNA: TGTGCCACCAGTGATCGCGGGGCCCCTGCCTACAATGAGCAGTTCTTC.

Ten or more counts support this clonotype. The chain joins TRBV7-3 to TRBJ2-7, with D perhaps TRBD2 (7 bases). Germline V gene lookup returns CDR1 SGHTA and CDR2 FQGTGA. The germline V and J ends were trimmed by 5 bases and 5 bases, with 16 bases remaining between them. The CDR3 sequence is 14 residues long. CDR3 region: CASSRGGANDEQYF. Written as DNA, the CDR3 is TGTGCCAGCAGCCGAGGGGGGGCTAACGACGAGCAGTACTTC. Filled out from reference TRBV7-3 and TRBJ2-7, the complete variable domain reads GAGVSQTPSNKVTEKGKYVELRCDPISGHTALYWYRQSLGQGPEFLIYFQGTGAADDSGLPNDRFFAVRPEGSVSTLKIQRTERGDSAVYLCASSRGGANDEQYFGPGTRLTVT.

In this sample, this clonotype turned up many times. The chain employs TRBV7-8 and TRBJ2-7; D gene ambiguous. The CDR3 extends over 14 amino acids. V shed 1 base and J shed 3 bases, with 10 bases lying between them. CDR1 SGHVS and CDR2 FQNEAQ come from the germline V gene. CDR3 nucleotide sequence: TGTGCCAGCAGCTTAGGGACGTACCTCTACGAGCAGTACTTC. It codes for CASSLGTYLYEQYF.

The CDR3 nucleotides are TGTGCCAGCAGCCAAGTAGCGGGAGGGCTGGGAGATACGCAGTATTTT. Residues: CASSQVAGGLGDTQYF. The V and J genes are TRBV4-2 and TRBJ2-3; TRBD2 agrees at 11 bases. Germline CDR1 LGHNA, CDR2 YNFKEQ. V dropped 1 base and J dropped 5; count of bases not matched to a gene: 5. The CDR3 runs to 16 residues.

Only a few counts were recorded for this clonotype. The chain uses TRBV19 and TRBJ2-1; D might be TRBD2 (5 bases). The germline V gene encodes CDR1 LNHDA and CDR2 SQIVND (reference sequence). With 3 bases removed from V and 1 base from J, the gap between germline ends came to 10 bases. There are 15 residues in the CDR3. CDR3 loop: CASSILGLSYNEQFF. In DNA form, the CDR3 reads TGTGCCAGTAGTATTCTAGGACTTTCCTACAATGAGCAGTTCTTC.